The 6 T cell receptor beta chains in this list originate from one sample, sequenced in a study of blood T cell repertoires in COVID-19. Data came from immunoSEQ multiplex PCR; TCRdb stores just in-frame clones and leaves some out. The profile shows 250,000 to 400,000 clones, around 88% of them singletons. Material for sequencing was peripheral blood. Receptor source: a woman in her twenties or thirties with COVID-19, enrolled during active disease.

V gene TRBV27 combines with J gene TRBJ1-2; 7 nucleotides match TRBD1. The CDR3 extends over 13 amino acids. Germline-derived CDR1 and CDR2 are MNHEY and SMNVEV (reference sequence). V was clipped by 0 bases and J by 7 bases; unmatched bases: 2. The CDR3 coding sequence is TGTGCCAGCAGTTTATCGGAGGGGGCTGGCTACACCTTC. It is translated as CASSLSEGAGYTF.

The chain uses TRBV4-3 and TRBJ2-7; a possible D gene is TRBD1 (5 bases). Looked up from germline, CDR1 is LGHNA and CDR2 is YSLEER. The CDR3 is made up of 15 amino acids. V gave up 0 bases and J gave up 1 base, with 10 bases separating them. The CDR3 DNA sequence: TGCGCCAGCAGCCAAGAATATCCAGGGTCCTACGAGCAGTACTTC. Its protein is CASSQEYPGSYEQYF.

The CDR3 sequence is CASSYSKARGTQYF. The CDR3 coding sequence is TGTGCCAGCAGTTACTCGAAGGCCCGGGGGACCCAGTACTTC. This chain connects TRBV6-6 to TRBJ2-5; D is perhaps TRBD2 (5 bases). The CDR3 consists of 14 residues. Trimming took off 0 bases at V and 7 bases at J, with 12 bases between the two ends. Looked up from germline, CDR1 is MNHNY and CDR2 is SVGAGI (reference sequence).

The chain couples TRBV27 to TRBJ1-1; a possible D gene is TRBD1 (5 bases). V lost 8 bases, J lost 1 base, and 8 bases lay in between. Germline assignment: CDR1 MNHEY and CDR2 SMNVEV (reference sequence). CDR3 length: 12 amino acids. The CDR3 DNA sequence: TGTGCCAGCCGAAGGGGGAACACTGAAGCTTTCTTT. This encodes CASRRGNTEAFF.

This rearrangement joins TRBV19 to TRBJ2-1; 7 positions match TRBD2. After removal of 3 bases from V and 6 bases from J, the junction contained 11 bases not matched to a gene. Germline CDR1 and CDR2: LNHDA and SQIVND (reference sequence). The length of the CDR3 is 16 residues. CDR3 region: CASSMPGLGGRNEQFF. The CDR3 DNA reads as TGTGCCAGTAGTATGCCAGGACTAGGAGGACGCAATGAGCAGTTCTTC.

The chain couples TRBV18 to TRBJ2-7; 7 nucleotides align to TRBD1. J was trimmed by 4 bases and V by 0 bases; bases with no gene match: 15. The CDR3 is 18 residues long. Germline CDR1 KGHSH, CDR2 LQKENI. In DNA, the CDR3 is TGTGCCAGCTCACCACCGGTAAAGATGACAGGGAATCTTTACGAGCAGTACTTC. As protein: CASSPPVKMTGNLYEQYF.